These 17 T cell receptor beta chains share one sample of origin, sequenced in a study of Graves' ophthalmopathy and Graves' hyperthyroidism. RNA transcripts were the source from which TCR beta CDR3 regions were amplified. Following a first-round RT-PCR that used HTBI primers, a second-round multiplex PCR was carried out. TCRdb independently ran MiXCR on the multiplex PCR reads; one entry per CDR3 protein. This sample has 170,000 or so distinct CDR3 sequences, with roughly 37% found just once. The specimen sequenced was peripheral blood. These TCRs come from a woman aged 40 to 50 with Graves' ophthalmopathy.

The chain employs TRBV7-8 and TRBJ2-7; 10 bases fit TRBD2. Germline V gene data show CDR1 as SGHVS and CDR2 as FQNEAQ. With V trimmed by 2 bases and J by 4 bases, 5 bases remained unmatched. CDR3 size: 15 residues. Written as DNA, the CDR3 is TGTGCCAGCAGCTTAACAGCGGGGGGGAATTACGAGCAGTACTTC. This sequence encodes CASSLTAGGNYEQYF.

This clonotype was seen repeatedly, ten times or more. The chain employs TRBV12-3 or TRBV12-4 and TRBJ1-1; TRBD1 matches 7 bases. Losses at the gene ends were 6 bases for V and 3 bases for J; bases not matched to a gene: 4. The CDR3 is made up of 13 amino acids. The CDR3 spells CASSRDSDTEAFF. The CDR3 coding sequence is TGTGCCAGCAGCAGGGACAGCGACACTGAAGCTTTCTTT.

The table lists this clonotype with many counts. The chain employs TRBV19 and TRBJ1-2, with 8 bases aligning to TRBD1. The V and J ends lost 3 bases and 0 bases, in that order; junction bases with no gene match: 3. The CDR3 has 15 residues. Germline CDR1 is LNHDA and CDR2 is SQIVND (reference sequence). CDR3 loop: CASSMGTGANYGYTF. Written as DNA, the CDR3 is TGTGCCAGTAGTATGGGGACAGGCGCTAACTATGGCTACACCTTC.

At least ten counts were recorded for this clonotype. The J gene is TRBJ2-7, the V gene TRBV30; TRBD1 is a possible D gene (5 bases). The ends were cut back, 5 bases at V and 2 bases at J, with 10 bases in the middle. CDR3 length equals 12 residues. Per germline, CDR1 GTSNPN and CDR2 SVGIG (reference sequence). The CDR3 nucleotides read TGTGCCTGGGGAAGGGGCCCCTACGAGCAGTACTTC. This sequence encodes CAWGRGPYEQYF.

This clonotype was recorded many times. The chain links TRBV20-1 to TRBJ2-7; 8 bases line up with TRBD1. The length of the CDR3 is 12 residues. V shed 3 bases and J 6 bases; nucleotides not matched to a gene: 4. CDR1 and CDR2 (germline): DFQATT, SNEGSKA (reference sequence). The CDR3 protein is CSARLQGVEQYF. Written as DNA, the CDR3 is TGCAGTGCTAGGCTACAGGGGGTCGAGCAGTACTTC.

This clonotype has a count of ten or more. The CDR3 loop is CASSINRGPSYEQYF. CDR3 nucleotide sequence: TGTGCCAGCAGCATTAACAGGGGGCCCTCCTACGAGCAGTACTTC. J is TRBJ2-7 and V is TRBV7-3, with 9 bases lining up with TRBD1. The CDR3 is made up of 15 amino acids. Germline-derived CDR1 and CDR2 are SGHTA and FQGTGA. V shed 5 bases and J 0 bases; nucleotides not matched to a gene: 5.

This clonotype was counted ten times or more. This CDR3 is CASSETGQPVRYTF. The CDR3 coding sequence is TGTGCCAGCAGTGAAACGGGACAGCCCGTTCGCTACACCTTC. The genes are TRBV2 and TRBJ1-2; 7 bases fit TRBD1. With 2 bases clipped from V and 9 bases from J, the junction kept 9 bases outside the gene matches. The CDR3 has 14 residues. Germline V gene data show CDR1 as SNHLY and CDR2 as FYNNEI.

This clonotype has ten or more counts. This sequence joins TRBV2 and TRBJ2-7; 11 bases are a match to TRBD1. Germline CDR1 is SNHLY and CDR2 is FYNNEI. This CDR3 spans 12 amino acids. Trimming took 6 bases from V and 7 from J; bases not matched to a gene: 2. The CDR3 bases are TGTGCCAGCAGGGGGACAGGGGGAGAGCAGTACTTC. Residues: CASRGTGGEQYF.

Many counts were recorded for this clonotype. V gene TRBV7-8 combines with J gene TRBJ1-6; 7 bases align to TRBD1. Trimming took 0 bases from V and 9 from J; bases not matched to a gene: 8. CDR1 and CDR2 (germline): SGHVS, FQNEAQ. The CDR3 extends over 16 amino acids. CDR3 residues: CASSLARTGGGSPLHF. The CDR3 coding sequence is TGTGCCAGCAGCTTAGCGCGGACAGGTGGAGGTTCACCCCTCCACTTT.

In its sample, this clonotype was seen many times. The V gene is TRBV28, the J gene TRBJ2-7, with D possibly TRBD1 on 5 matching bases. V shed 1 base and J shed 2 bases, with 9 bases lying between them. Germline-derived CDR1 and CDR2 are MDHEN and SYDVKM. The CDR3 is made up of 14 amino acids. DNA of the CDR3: TGTGCCAGCAGTTTATCCCCAGGGACCTACGAGCAGTACTTC. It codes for CASSLSPGTYEQYF. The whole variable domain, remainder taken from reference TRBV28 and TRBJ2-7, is DVKVTQSSRYLVKRTGEKVFLECVQDMDHENMFWYRQDPGLGLRLIYFSYDVKMKEKGDIPEGYSVSREKKERFSLILESASTNQTSMYLCASSLSPGTYEQYFGPGTRLTVT.

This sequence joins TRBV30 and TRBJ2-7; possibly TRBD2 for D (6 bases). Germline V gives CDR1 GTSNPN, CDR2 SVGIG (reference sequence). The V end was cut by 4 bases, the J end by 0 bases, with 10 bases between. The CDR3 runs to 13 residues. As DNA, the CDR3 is TGTGCCTGGACCCGGGGGAGCTCCTACGAGCAGTACTTC. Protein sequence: CAWTRGSSYEQYF.

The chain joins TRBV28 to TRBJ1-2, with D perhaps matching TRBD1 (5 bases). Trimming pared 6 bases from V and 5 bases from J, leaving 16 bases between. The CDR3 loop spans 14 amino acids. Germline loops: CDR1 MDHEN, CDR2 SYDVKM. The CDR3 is CASSPAGTAYGYTF. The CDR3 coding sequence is TGTGCCAGCAGCCCAGCAGGGACGGCATATGGCTACACCTTC.

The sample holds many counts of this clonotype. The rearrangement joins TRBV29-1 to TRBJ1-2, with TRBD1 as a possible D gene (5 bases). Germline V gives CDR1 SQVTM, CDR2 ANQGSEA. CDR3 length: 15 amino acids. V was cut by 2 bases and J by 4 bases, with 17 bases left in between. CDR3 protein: CSVEKGADTLYGYTF. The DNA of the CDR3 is TGCAGCGTTGAAAAGGGTGCGGACACCCTCTATGGCTACACCTTC.

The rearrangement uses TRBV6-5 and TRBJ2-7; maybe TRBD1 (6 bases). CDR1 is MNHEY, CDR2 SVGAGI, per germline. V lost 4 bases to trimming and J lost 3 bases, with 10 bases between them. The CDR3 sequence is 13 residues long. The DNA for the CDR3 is TGTGCCAGCAGTTCAATCAGGGGCTACGAGCAGTACTTC. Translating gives CASSSIRGYEQYF.

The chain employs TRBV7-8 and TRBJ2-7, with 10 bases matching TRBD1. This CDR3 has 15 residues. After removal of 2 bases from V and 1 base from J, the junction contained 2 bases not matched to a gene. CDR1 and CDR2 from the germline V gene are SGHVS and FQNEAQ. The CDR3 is CASSLWGQGSYEQYF. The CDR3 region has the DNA TGTGCCAGCAGCTTATGGGGACAGGGGTCCTACGAGCAGTACTTC.

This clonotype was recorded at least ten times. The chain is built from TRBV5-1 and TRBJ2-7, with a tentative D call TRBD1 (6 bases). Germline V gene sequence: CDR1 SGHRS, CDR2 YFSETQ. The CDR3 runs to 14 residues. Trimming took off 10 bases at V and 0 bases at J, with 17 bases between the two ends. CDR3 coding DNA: TGCGCCTCAGCCATCAGGGGCGCCTCCTACGAGCAGTACTTC. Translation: CASAIRGASYEQYF.

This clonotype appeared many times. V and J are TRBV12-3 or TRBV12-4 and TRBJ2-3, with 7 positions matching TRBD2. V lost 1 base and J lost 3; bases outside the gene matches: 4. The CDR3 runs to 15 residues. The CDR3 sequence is CASSLVPGGTDTQYF. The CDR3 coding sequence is TGTGCCAGCAGTTTAGTCCCCGGGGGGACAGATACGCAGTATTTT.